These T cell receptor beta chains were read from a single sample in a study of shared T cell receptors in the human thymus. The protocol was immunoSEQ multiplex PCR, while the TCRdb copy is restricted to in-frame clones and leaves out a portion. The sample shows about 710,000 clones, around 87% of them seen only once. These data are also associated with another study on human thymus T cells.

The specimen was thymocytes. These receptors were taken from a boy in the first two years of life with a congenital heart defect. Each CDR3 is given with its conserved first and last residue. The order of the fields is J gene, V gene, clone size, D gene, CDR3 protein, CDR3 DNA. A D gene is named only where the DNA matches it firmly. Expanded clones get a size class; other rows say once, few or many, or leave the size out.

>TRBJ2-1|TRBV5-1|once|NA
CASSKPSTPGNEQFF
TGCGCCAGCAGCAAACCTAGTACCCCGGGGAATGAGCAGTTCTTC
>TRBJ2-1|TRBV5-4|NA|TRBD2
CASSPLAGGVGHNEQFF
TGTGCCAGCAGCCCACTAGCGGGAGGCGTTGGCCACAATGAGCAGTTCTTC
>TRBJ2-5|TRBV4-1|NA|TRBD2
CASSPLAGGPITETQYF
TGCGCCAGCAGCCCATTAGCGGGAGGGCCGATAACGGAGACCCAGTACTTC
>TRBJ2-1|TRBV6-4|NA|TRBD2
CASSEKRATSGATYNEQFF
TGTGCCAGCAGTGAGAAGCGGGCTACTAGCGGGGCGACCTACAATGAGCAGTTCTTC
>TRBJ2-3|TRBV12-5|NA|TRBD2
CASGTSAGRYTQYF
TGTGCTAGTGGCACCTCGGCCGGGAGGTATACGCAGTATTTT
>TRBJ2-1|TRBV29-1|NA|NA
CSVERLILLYNEQFF
TGCAGCGTTGAACGGCTCATATTACTATACAATGAGCAGTTCTTC
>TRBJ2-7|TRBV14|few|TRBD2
CASSSLAIPYEQYF
TGTGCCAGCAGCTCACTAGCGATTCCCTACGAGCAGTACTTC
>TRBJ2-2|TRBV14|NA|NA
CASSQALAGGELFF
TGTGCCAGCAGCCAAGCACTAGCCGGCGGGGAGCTGTTTTTT
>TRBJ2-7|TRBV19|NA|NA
CASSPGVPNEQYF
TGTGCCAGTAGTCCAGGGGTTCCCAACGAGCAGTACTTC
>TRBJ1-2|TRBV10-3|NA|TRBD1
CATPGQGRGGYTF
TGTGCCACCCCGGGACAGGGAAGGGGTGGCTACACCTTC
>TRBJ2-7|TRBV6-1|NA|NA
CASSEEARQGGSYEQYF
TGTGCCAGCAGTGAAGAGGCTCGCCAGGGGGGCTCCTACGAGCAGTACTTC
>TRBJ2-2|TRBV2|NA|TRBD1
CARSGTGRRNTGELFF
TGTGCCAGGTCCGGGACAGGGAGGAGAAACACCGGGGAGCTGTTTTTT
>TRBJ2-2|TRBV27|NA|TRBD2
CASSFMGLAGAGELFF
TGTGCCAGCAGCTTTATGGGCCTAGCGGGAGCCGGGGAGCTGTTTTTT
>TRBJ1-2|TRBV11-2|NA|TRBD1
CASSLELLDRGPDGYTF
TGTGCCAGCAGCTTAGAGCTACTGGACAGGGGGCCTGATGGCTACACCTTC
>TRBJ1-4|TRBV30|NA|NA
CAWRGAATNEKLFF
TGTGCCTGGAGAGGGGCAGCAACTAATGAAAAACTGTTTTTT
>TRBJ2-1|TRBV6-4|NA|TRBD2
CASSVGTSDTYNEQFF
TGTGCCAGCAGTGTTGGGACTAGCGACACTTACAATGAGCAGTTCTTC
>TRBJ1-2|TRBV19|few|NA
CASSARGFYGYTF
TGTGCCAGTAGTGCAAGAGGATTCTATGGCTACACCTTC
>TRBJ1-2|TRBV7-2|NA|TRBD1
CASSLSPLDRVPYGYTF
TGTGCCAGCAGCTTAAGCCCCCTCGACAGGGTGCCCTATGGCTACACCTTC
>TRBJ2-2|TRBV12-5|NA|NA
CASGYDRFTGELFF
TGTGCTAGTGGTTACGACAGGTTCACCGGGGAGCTGTTTTTT
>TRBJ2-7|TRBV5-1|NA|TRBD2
CASSPQIGTSDNSYEQYF
TGCGCCAGCAGCCCACAAATAGGAACTAGCGATAACTCCTACGAGCAGTACTTC
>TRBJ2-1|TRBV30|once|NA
CAWSRGLRSEQFF
TGTGCCTGGAGTCGGGGACTCCGCAGTGAGCAGTTCTTC
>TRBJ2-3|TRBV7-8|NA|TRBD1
CASSLPGQVADTQYF
TGTGCCAGCAGCTTACCCGGACAGGTGGCAGATACGCAGTATTTT
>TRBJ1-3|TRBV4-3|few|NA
CASSLRGGRSGNTIYF
TGCGCCAGCAGCCTAAGGGGAGGACGCTCTGGAAACACCATATATTTT
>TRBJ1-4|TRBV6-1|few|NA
CASSVGAVGEKLFF
TGTGCCAGCAGTGTGGGGGCGGTGGGTGAAAAACTGTTTTTT
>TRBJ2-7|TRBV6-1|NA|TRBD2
CASSAGTSGRNSYEQYF
TGTGCCAGCAGTGCCGGGACTAGCGGGAGGAACTCCTACGAGCAGTACTTC
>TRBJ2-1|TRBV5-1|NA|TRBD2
CASSAPLAGVGNEQFF
TGCGCCAGCAGCGCGCCACTAGCGGGAGTAGGCAATGAGCAGTTCTTC
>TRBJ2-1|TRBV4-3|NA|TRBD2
CASSLFARGGPAGVWLPEQFF
TGCGCCAGCAGTTTGTTCGCGCGCGGTGGGCCAGCGGGAGTTTGGCTACCTGAGCAGTTCTTC
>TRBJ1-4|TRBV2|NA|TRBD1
CASRGTGGGSTNEKLFF
TGTGCCAGCAGGGGGACAGGGGGCGGATCGACTAATGAAAAACTGTTTTTT
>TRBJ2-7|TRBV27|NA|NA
CASSSYTGTYEQYF
TGTGCCAGCAGTTCCTACACCGGGACCTACGAGCAGTACTTC
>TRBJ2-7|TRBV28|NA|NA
CASSLTRNTYEQYF
TGTGCCAGCAGTTTGACTAGAAATACCTACGAGCAGTACTTC
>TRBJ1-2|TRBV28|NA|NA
CASSFTYRTGDFYGYTF
TGTGCCAGCAGTTTCACGTATCGAACAGGAGACTTTTATGGCTACACCTTC
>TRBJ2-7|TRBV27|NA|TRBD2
CASSLSWASGQNYEQYF
TGTGCCAGCAGTTTATCGTGGGCTAGCGGGCAAAACTACGAGCAGTACTTC
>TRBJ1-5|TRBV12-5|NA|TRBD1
CASGLVNRGDQPQHF
TGTGCTAGTGGTTTGGTAAACAGGGGAGATCAGCCCCAGCATTTT
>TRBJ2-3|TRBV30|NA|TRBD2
CAWSRGRADLPTDTQYF
TGTGCCTGGAGTCGGGGGAGGGCGGACCTACCCACAGATACGCAGTATTTT
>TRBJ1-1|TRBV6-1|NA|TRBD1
CASSELIGDSSSTEAFF
TGTGCCAGCAGTGAATTAATTGGGGACAGTTCTTCCACTGAAGCTTTCTTT
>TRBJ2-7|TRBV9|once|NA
CASSGLSSYEQYF
TGTGCCAGCAGCGGACTTAGCTCCTACGAGCAGTACTTC
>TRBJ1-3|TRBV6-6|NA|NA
CASSLSRPEINTIYF
TGTGCCAGCAGTTTATCACGTCCCGAGATAAACACCATATATTTT
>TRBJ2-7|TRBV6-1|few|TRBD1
CASLGQGDSYEQYF
TGTGCCAGTCTGGGACAGGGTGACTCCTACGAGCAGTACTTC
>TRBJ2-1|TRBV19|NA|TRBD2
CASRGLAGGPAYNEQFF
TGTGCCAGTAGGGGGCTAGCGGGAGGACCAGCCTACAATGAGCAGTTCTTC
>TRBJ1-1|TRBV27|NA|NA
CASSNLQTVWGEAFF
TGTGCCAGCAGCAACCTACAGACAGTTTGGGGTGAAGCTTTCTTT
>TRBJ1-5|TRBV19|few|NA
CASTEGHSNQPQHF
TGTGCCAGCACCGAAGGACACAGCAATCAGCCCCAGCATTTT
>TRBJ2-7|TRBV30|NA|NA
CAWSVRGYEQYF
TGTGCCTGGAGTGTAAGGGGCTACGAGCAGTACTTC
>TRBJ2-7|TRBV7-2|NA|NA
CASSLVPPVVDGDYEQYF
TGTGCCAGCAGCTTAGTTCCCCCGGTAGTGGACGGGGACTACGAGCAGTACTTC
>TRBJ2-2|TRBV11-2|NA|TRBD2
CASSSGERGAWTGELFF
TGTGCCAGCAGCTCGGGGGAGCGGGGGGCATGGACCGGGGAGCTGTTTTTT
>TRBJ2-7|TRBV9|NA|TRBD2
CASSRTSGSYEQYF
TGTGCCAGCAGCAGGACTAGCGGGAGCTACGAGCAGTACTTC